Below are 14 T cell receptor beta chains sequenced from a single sample in a study of neurological immune-mediated disorders. Time point specified: longitudinal time-point 2. Using its own MiXCR run on the 5' RACE reads, TCRdb lists one record per CDR3 protein. The sample includes 55,000 to 65,000 distinct CDR3 sequences, more than 9.5% of them seen just once. The sample consisted of PBMCs. These receptors were collected from a man aged 25 to 40 in good health.

V usage is TRBV5-5 and J usage is TRBJ2-5; 8 bases are a match to TRBD2. Germline CDR1 is SGHKS and CDR2 is YYEKEE (reference sequence). V lost 3 bases to trimming and J lost 5 bases; unmatched junction nucleotides: 21. CDR3 length: 19 residues. The CDR3 sequence is CASSSPRDIGSGTRETQYF. In DNA form, the CDR3 reads TGTGCCAGCAGCTCCCCGCGAGACATAGGTAGCGGGACCCGGGAGACCCAGTACTTC.

This clonotype has a count of ten or more. The chain recombines TRBV29-1 with TRBJ1-2, with TRBD1 matching over 7 bases. The CDR3 consists of 12 residues. Unmatched junction bases numbered 6, after V lost 7 bases and J lost 4 bases. From germline, CDR1 is SQVTM and CDR2 ANQGSEA. As DNA, the CDR3 is TGCAGCGCCGACAGGGTTGGCTATGGCTACACCTTC. Protein: CSADRVGYGYTF. Looking up the rest from reference TRBV29-1 and TRBJ1-2 gives the full variable domain: SAVISQKPSRDICQRGTSLTIQCQVDSQVTMMFWYRQQPGQSLTLIATANQGSEATYESGFVIDKFPISRPNLTFSTLTVSNMSPEDSSIYLCSADRVGYGYTFGSGTRLTVV.

This CDR3 is CSVEETESYGYTF. The CDR3 DNA is TGCAGCGTTGAAGAGACAGAGTCCTATGGCTACACCTTC. The chain has TRBV29-1 and TRBJ1-2; maybe TRBD1 (5 bases). The V gene lost 0 bases and the J gene lost 4 bases, with 9 bases spanning the gap. The CDR3 runs 13 residues. The germline V gene encodes CDR1 SQVTM and CDR2 ANQGSEA.

This clonotype was detected ten times or more. Germline is not matched at one junction end, which may reflect a read error. V usage is TRBV18 and J usage is TRBJ2-7; 8 bases are shared with TRBD1. CDR3 length: 12 amino acids. CDR1 and CDR2 (germline): KGHSH, LQKENI. The CDR3: CASSPQGGEQYF. The CDR3 coding sequence is TGTGCCAGCTCCCCACAGGGGGGTGAGCAGTACTTC. Full variable domain (outside the CDR3, taken from reference TRBV18 and TRBJ2-7): NAGVMQNPRHLVRRRGQEARLRCSPMKGHSHVYWYRQLPEEGLKFMVYLQKENIIDESGMPKERFSAEFPKEGPSILRIQQVVRGDSAAYFCASSPQGGEQYFGPGTRLTVT.

This clonotype was counted ten times or more. The gene calls are TRBV7-2 and TRBJ2-2; 11 bases are a match to TRBD2. Losses at the gene ends were 4 bases for V and 6 bases for J; bases not matched to a gene: 7. The CDR3 is 16 amino acids. Per the germline V gene, CDR1 is SGHTA and CDR2 is FQGNSA. The CDR3 is CASSWVAGGRAGELFF. The CDR3 DNA follows: TGTGCCAGCAGCTGGGTAGCGGGAGGGCGGGCCGGGGAGCTGTTTTTT.

For this clonotype: A much larger clone lies one base from this, so it may be a read error. This sequence joins TRBV4-1 and TRBJ2-3, with 7 bases lining up with TRBD2. V gave up 9 bases and J gave up 4 bases; unmatched junction bases: 19. CDR3 length: 17 amino acids. The germline CDR1 and CDR2 sequences are MGHRA and YSYEKL. CDR3 bases: TGCGCCAGAAGCTTCATCCCTAGCGGAGTACAGTCAGATACGCAGTATTTT. This codes for CARSFIPSGVQSDTQYF.

The chain has TRBV5-6 and TRBJ2-3; 10 bases line up with TRBD2. V was pared by 3 bases and J by 5 bases, with 6 bases of the junction left unmatched. The CDR3 is 15 amino acids. Germline CDR1 SGHDT, CDR2 YYEEEE. Here the CDR3 reads CASSYSGRRIDTQYF. The CDR3 coding sequence is TGTGCCAGCAGCTATAGCGGGAGGCGTATAGATACGCAGTATTTT.

This clonotype was found many times. The gene calls are TRBV9 and TRBJ2-3, with 9 bases aligning to TRBD2. J was trimmed by 5 bases and V by 2 bases; bases with no gene match: 6. This CDR3 is 15 amino acids long. The V gene's germline CDR1 is SGDLS and CDR2 YYNGEE. This chain's CDR3 is CASSVIAGVGDTQYF. In DNA, the CDR3 is TGTGCCAGCAGCGTTATAGCGGGAGTAGGAGATACGCAGTATTTT.

At least ten counts were recorded for this clonotype. This chain uses TRBV5-1 with TRBJ2-5; D remains ambiguous. V was pared by 3 bases and J by 5 bases, with 11 bases between. The CDR3 extends over 13 amino acids. The V gene's germline CDR1 is SGHRS and CDR2 YFSETQ. DNA for the CDR3: TGCGCCAGCAGCTCGGACCCCTCGGAGACCCAGTACTTC. Residues: CASSSDPSETQYF.

In this sample, this clonotype turned up many times. The chain is built from TRBV15 and TRBJ2-3; D gene unclear. Germline V CDR1 and CDR2: LNHNV, YYDKDF (reference sequence). The V and J ends lost 4 bases and 0 bases respectively, with 5 bases between them. The CDR3 extends over 13 amino acids. Written as DNA, the CDR3 is TGTGCCACCAGCACCGGCAGCACAGATACGCAGTATTTT. This encodes CATSTGSTDTQYF.

This clonotype was recorded at least ten times. This sequence joins TRBV10-3 and TRBJ2-7, with D maybe TRBD2 (5 bases). Per the germline V gene, CDR1 is ENHRY and CDR2 is SYGVKD. V was trimmed by 5 bases and J by 4 bases, leaving 9 bases between them. The CDR3 loop spans 12 amino acids. DNA of the CDR3: TGTGCCATCAGTCCCCGGAGGTACGAGCAGTACTTC. Protein sequence: CAISPRRYEQYF.

The chain recombines TRBV5-1 with TRBJ2-6; D gene uncertain. The CDR3 is 14 residues long. The germline V gene encodes CDR1 SGHRS and CDR2 YFSETQ. Trimming removed 0 bases from V and 2 bases from J, with 3 bases in between. As DNA, the CDR3 is TGCGCCAGCAGCTTGGCCCCTGGGGCCAACGTCCTGACTTTC. Its protein is CASSLAPGANVLTF.

This clonotype appeared many times. The chain is built from TRBV7-2 and TRBJ2-7; 10 positions match TRBD2. The V and J ends lost 5 bases and 6 bases, in that order; junction bases with no gene match: 7. The germline V gene has CDR1 SGHTA and CDR2 FQGNSA. This CDR3 has 14 amino acids. CDR3 nucleotide sequence: TGTGCCAGCAGCCTCCAGCGGGAGGGGAGCGAGCAGTACTTC. It encodes CASSLQREGSEQYF.

This clonotype occurred many times. V and J are TRBV15 and TRBJ2-7; TRBD2 matches 7 bases. J gave up 5 bases and V 6 bases, and 16 bases lay outside the gene matches. Germline V gives CDR1 LNHNV, CDR2 YYDKDF (reference sequence). CDR3 length: 16 residues. The DNA for the CDR3 is TGTGCCACCAGGGCCGGGGGGAGAAGCCAAAAAGACGAGCAGTACTTC. Protein: CATRAGGRSQKDEQYF.